This is a list of T cell receptor beta chains from one sample in a study of T cells after yellow fever vaccination. Via MiXCR, TCRdb re-called the 5' RACE reads, giving one row per CDR3 protein. The data show about 160,000 distinct CDR3 sequences, with 6% to 7.5% seen just once and approximately 2.5% held by the top ten. The sample was CD4+ T cells sorted from PBMCs, taken about 5 days after the first yellow fever vaccination. These receptors originate from a man aged 18-30 years who received the YFV17D yellow fever vaccine. CDR3s include the opening cysteine and the closing phenylalanine or tryptophan. D genes are given only for firm matches. Clone size is given for some rows only: seen once, a few or many times, or a class if the clone is expanded.

d_call clone_size j_call v_call cdr3_nt cdr3_aa
- many TRBJ2-1 TRBV28 TGTGCCAGCAGTTTTGAGCGGTCTTACTACAATGAGCAGTTCTTC CASSFERSYYNEQFF
TRBD2 few TRBJ2-3 TRBV9 TGTGCCAGCAGCTCCCGGGGATTAGCGGGGTCGCCCTCTAGCACAGATACGCAGTATTTT CASSSRGLAGSPSSTDTQYF
TRBD1 many TRBJ2-2 TRBV10-3 TGTGCCATCAGCCGACAGGGACCGAACACCGGGGAGCTGTTTTTT CAISRQGPNTGELFF
- many TRBJ2-2 TRBV7-3 TGTGCCAGCAGCTCCGGGTCAAGGGGGAACACCGGGGAGCTGTTTTTT CASSSGSRGNTGELFF
TRBD2 - TRBJ2-5 TRBV6-5 TGTGCCAGCAGTTCCAGAGGACTAGCGGAGACCCAGTACTTC CASSSRGLAETQYF
- many TRBJ2-4 TRBV2 TGTGCCAGCAGTGTTCGAAGGGGGGAAGCCAAAAACATTCAGTACTTC CASSVRRGEAKNIQYF
- few TRBJ1-4 TRBV5-1 TGCGCCAGCAGCTTGAACAGGGATGCAGCTAATGAAAAACTGTTTTTT CASSLNRDAANEKLFF
TRBD2 many TRBJ2-1 TRBV5-1 TGCGCCAGCAGCTTGGGAGCGGGGTGGAATGAGCAGTTCTTC CASSLGAGWNEQFF
- many TRBJ2-3 TRBV7-2 TGTGCCAGCAGCCGACTAGGAAGCACAGATACGCAGTATTTT CASSRLGSTDTQYF
- - TRBJ1-1 TRBV20-1 TGCAGTGCTAGAGATCTTCAAGGCAAGTGGAACACTGAAGCTTTCTTT CSARDLQGKWNTEAFF
TRBD1 many TRBJ2-1 TRBV4-1 TGCGCCAGCAGCCGGGACAGGGCCGATGAGCAGTTCTTC CASSRDRADEQFF
TRBD1 many TRBJ1-6 TRBV5-4 TGTGCCAGCAGCTTGGACAGGGGAGTACGCTCACCCCTCCACTTT CASSLDRGVRSPLHF
- many TRBJ2-7 TRBV25-1 TGTGCCAGCAGTGAATATACTCGCGAGCAGTACTTC CASSEYTREQYF
- - TRBJ2-6 TRBV4-3 TGCGCCAGCAGCCAAGAAAGGAATGGGGCCAACGTCCTGACTTTC CASSQERNGANVLTF
- - TRBJ2-5 TRBV14 TGTGCCAGCAGTCCCCAGGGACAACTGAGTGAGACCCAGTACTTC CASSPQGQLSETQYF
TRBD1 - TRBJ2-6 TRBV12-3/TRBV12-4 TGTGCCTTACACGCGGGACAGGGTTTTTCTGGGGCCAACGTCCTGACTTTC CALHAGQGFSGANVLTF
- - TRBJ2-5 TRBV7-9 TGTGCCAGCAGCTTAATGGCTCCCAGTGGGACCCAGTACTTC CASSLMAPSGTQYF
- many TRBJ1-1 TRBV12-3/TRBV12-4 TGTGCCAGCAGTCCAACCTATAACACTGAAGCTTTCTTT CASSPTYNTEAFF
- few TRBJ2-2 TRBV7-8 TGTGCCAGCAGCCCTCTTGGACTCTTCCGGAACACCGGGGAGCTGTTTTTT CASSPLGLFRNTGELFF
TRBD1 - TRBJ2-7 TRBV10-3 TGTGCCATCAGTGAGAGTCGGGACAGCTACGAGCAGTACTTC CAISESRDSYEQYF
- - TRBJ1-4 TRBV15 TGTGCCACCAGCAGAGATTCCATCGGTGAAAAACTGTTTTTT CATSRDSIGEKLFF
- many TRBJ1-2 TRBV10-3 TGTGCCATCAGTGAGTCCGCAGGGGCCTATGGCTACACCTTC CAISESAGAYGYTF
- - TRBJ2-7 TRBV2 TGTGCCAGCAGTGCGACCGCGGCGTCCTACGAGCAGTACTTC CASSATAASYEQYF
TRBD1 many TRBJ1-1 TRBV19 TGTGCCAGTAGCAGACCGGACAGGGGGAACACTGAAGCTTTCTTT CASSRPDRGNTEAFF
TRBD2 - TRBJ2-5 TRBV6-5 TGTGCCAGCAGTTACGACGGGGGGGTTGTCAAGACCCAGTACTTC CASSYDGGVVKTQYF
- - TRBJ2-7 TRBV12-3/TRBV12-4 TGTGCCAGCAGTTTAGACGTCCAGGGGGGTCTCGAGCAGTACTTC CASSLDVQGGLEQYF
TRBD1 many TRBJ1-1 TRBV6-2/TRBV6-3 TGTGCCAGCAGTTACTCGTCTTTCGGACAGGGGAAATTTGAAGCTTTCTTT CASSYSSFGQGKFEAFF
- many TRBJ2-2 TRBV12-3/TRBV12-4 TGTGCCAGCAGTTTAGCTCCCATCACCGGGGAGCTGTTTTTT CASSLAPITGELFF
TRBD2 medium-sized TRBJ2-5 TRBV6-5 TGTGCCAGCAGTCAGTCTAGCGGCCAAGAGACCCAGTACTTC CASSQSSGQETQYF
TRBD1 - TRBJ1-1 TRBV29-1 TGCAGCGTCGCTGGACAGGAAAGCACTGAAGCTTTCTTT CSVAGQESTEAFF
TRBD1 few TRBJ2-5 TRBV6-4 TGTGCCAGCAGTGAAAGGACAGGGGTTGCCCAGTACTTC CASSERTGVAQYF
- few TRBJ1-1 TRBV7-9 TGTGCCAGCAGCGCCTTGGGCGGGGCCACTGAAGCTTTCTTT CASSALGGATEAFF
TRBD1 - TRBJ1-1 TRBV18 TGTGCCAGCTCACCAATGACAGGGGGCCCCACTGAAGCTTTCTTT CASSPMTGGPTEAFF
- many TRBJ1-1 TRBV11-2 TGTGCCAGCAGCTTTATTCAGAAGAACACTGAAGCTTTCTTT CASSFIQKNTEAFF
- many TRBJ2-5 TRBV18 TGTGCCAGCTCGTCGTACGGTCACCAAGAGACCCAGTACTTC CASSSYGHQETQYF
TRBD2 many TRBJ2-1 TRBV27 TGTGCCAGCATTCGCCTAGCGGGGGGATACAATGAGCAGTTCTTC CASIRLAGGYNEQFF
TRBD1 many TRBJ2-7 TRBV7-9 TGTGCCAGCAGCTTACGTGGTTCGCGACAGGGTGTTTACGAGCAGTACTTC CASSLRGSRQGVYEQYF
- few TRBJ1-3 TRBV7-8 TGTGCCAGCAGCTTAACTCGGACAGCGAGCTCTGGAAACACCATATATTTT CASSLTRTASSGNTIYF
- many TRBJ2-2 TRBV19 TGTGCCAGTAGTATTGGAAGGGGGGGCACCGGGGAGCTGTTTTTT CASSIGRGGTGELFF
- many TRBJ1-6 TRBV7-2 TGTGCCAGCAGCCCCGACTTAAGGGGTGGACCCCTCCACTTT CASSPDLRGGPLHF
- many TRBJ1-2 TRBV6-5 TGTGCCAGCAGGGGCCCTTCCGCTAGCTTGCTCTATGGCTACACCTTC CASRGPSASLLYGYTF
- many TRBJ1-5 TRBV6-6 TGTGCCAGCAGTTTTACAGGAAGCCAGCCCCAGCATTTT CASSFTGSQPQHF
TRBD1 - TRBJ1-2 TRBV4-1 TGCGCCAGCAGCCAAGGGACAGGGTCGGGCTATGGCTACACCTTC CASSQGTGSGYGYTF
- many TRBJ1-6 TRBV3-1 TGTGCCAGCAGCTCTACGAGGGATTCACCCCTCCACTTT CASSSTRDSPLHF
- few TRBJ1-2 TRBV7-3 TGTGCCAGCAGCCCATCCGCGGCCCCCAGCTATGGCTACACCTTC CASSPSAAPSYGYTF
TRBD2 many TRBJ2-5 TRBV6-5 TGTGCCAGCAGTACTCCGGGACTAGCGCAAGAGACCCAGTACTTC CASSTPGLAQETQYF
- many TRBJ2-1 TRBV10-1 TGCGCCAGCAGTGAGTCGTCGTGGGGTGTTAGGGTCTTC CASSESSWGVRVF
TRBD2 many TRBJ2-4 TRBV12-3/TRBV12-4 TGTGCCAGCAGTTTCGGGGGGGGGAACATTCAGTACTTC CASSFGGGNIQYF
- - TRBJ1-6 TRBV7-2 TGTGCCAGCAGCCCAACCGGGACAAATAATTCACCCCTCCACTTT CASSPTGTNNSPLHF
- - TRBJ1-4 TRBV20-1 TGCAGTGCTAGTCCGAGGCAGGGCCTGGGAAAACTGTTTTTT CSASPRQGLGKLFF
- many TRBJ2-1 TRBV13 TGTGCCAGCAGCTGGCGACTCGATCGCTCCTACAATGAGCAGTTCTTC CASSWRLDRSYNEQFF
TRBD2 many TRBJ2-1 TRBV7-2 TGTGCCAGCAGCCAGGCAGCGGGGGGGCTTTCGGTGCAGTTCTTC CASSQAAGGLSVQFF
- - TRBJ2-2 TRBV5-4 TGTGCCAGCAGCTTGGTGACGGGGGCCGGGGAGCTGTTTTTT CASSLVTGAGELFF
TRBD2 few TRBJ2-1 TRBV19 TGTGCCAGTAGTATTCGGCGGGGGGGCCTCACCTACAATGAGCAGTTCTTC CASSIRRGGLTYNEQFF
- many TRBJ2-5 TRBV5-1 TGCGCCAGCAGCTTGGAGGGGGGTGGCAAGACCCAGTACTTC CASSLEGGGKTQYF
- many TRBJ2-7 TRBV20-1 TGCAGTGCTAGAGAGGGAAACACCTACGAGCAGTACTTC CSAREGNTYEQYF
TRBD1 many TRBJ2-3 TRBV28 TGTGCCAGCAGCAGGGGGCGCGGGACTAGCACAGATACGCAGTATTTT CASSRGRGTSTDTQYF
- - TRBJ2-5 TRBV4-1 TGCGCCAGCAGCCAAGATCGGCGGGACGGTAATAGGACCCAGTACTTC CASSQDRRDGNRTQYF
- - TRBJ1-4 TRBV24-1 TGTGCCACCAGCCTCTCAGGGGAAGCGGATGAAAAACTGTTTTTT CATSLSGEADEKLFF
TRBD2 many TRBJ2-1 TRBV4-2 TGTGCCAGCAGCCAAGCTGTACTAGCGGGGGGCCACAATGAGCAGTTCTTC CASSQAVLAGGHNEQFF